The rows below give T cell receptor beta chains drawn from one sample of a study of graft-versus-host responses after intestinal transplantation. Assay used: immunoSEQ multiplex PCR; TCRdb lists only in-frame clones, some missing. The table records more than 70,000 clones, almost 90% of them present only once. Antigen specificity for these receptors is unknown. The starting material was unstimulated CD4+ T cells sorted from spleen or lymph node cells, obtained before intestinal transplant. Receptors originate from a human donor who received an intestinal transplant. The CDR3 runs from the conserved cysteine through the conserved F or W. The order of the fields is clone size, J gene, V gene, D gene, CDR3 DNA, CDR3 protein. The D gene is left open where the match is weak. Rows give clone size only sometimes, using once, few, many, or a class for an expanded clone.

clone_size: -
j_call: TRBJ2-2
v_call: TRBV7-9
d_call: -
cdr3_nt: TGTGCCAGCAGCCACCCAGGGGAGAGTAACACCGGGGAGCTGTTTTTT
cdr3_aa: CASSHPGESNTGELFF

clone_size: -
j_call: TRBJ1-3
v_call: TRBV18
d_call: -
cdr3_nt: TGTGCCAGCTCATCCCAACAGGGTTCTGGAAACACCATATATTTT
cdr3_aa: CASSSQQGSGNTIYF

clone_size: -
j_call: TRBJ2-6
v_call: TRBV2
d_call: -
cdr3_nt: TGTGCCAGCGCCCCAGGAGGGGCCAACGTCCTGACTTTC
cdr3_aa: CASAPGGANVLTF

clone_size: -
j_call: TRBJ2-3
v_call: TRBV5-6
d_call: TRBD2
cdr3_nt: TGTGCCAGCGGGTTTAGCGGGGCCCCAGATACGCAGTATTTT
cdr3_aa: CASGFSGAPDTQYF

clone_size: -
j_call: TRBJ2-7
v_call: TRBV12-5
d_call: -
cdr3_nt: TGTGCTAGTGGTTTGGCCAACTACGAGCAGTACTTC
cdr3_aa: CASGLANYEQYF

clone_size: -
j_call: TRBJ1-4
v_call: TRBV6-5
d_call: -
cdr3_nt: TGTGCCAGCAGTTACCAGGACGGAGGGAGTGAAAAACTGTTTTTT
cdr3_aa: CASSYQDGGSEKLFF

clone_size: -
j_call: TRBJ1-1
v_call: TRBV15
d_call: TRBD1
cdr3_nt: TGTGCCACCAGCAGAGTTGGGACAGGGCCTGAAGCTTTCTTT
cdr3_aa: CATSRVGTGPEAFF

clone_size: -
j_call: TRBJ1-2
v_call: TRBV6-5
d_call: TRBD1
cdr3_nt: TGTGCCAGCAGTTACTCGAGGGGGCACGGCTACACCTTC
cdr3_aa: CASSYSRGHGYTF

clone_size: -
j_call: TRBJ1-1
v_call: TRBV29-1
d_call: -
cdr3_nt: TGCAGCGTTGAATGGGTTGGGCCTGAAGCTTTCTTT
cdr3_aa: CSVEWVGPEAFF

clone_size: -
j_call: TRBJ2-6
v_call: TRBV19
d_call: -
cdr3_nt: TGTGCCAGTAGTATGAGTGGTGCTGGGGCCAACGTCCTGACTTTC
cdr3_aa: CASSMSGAGANVLTF

clone_size: -
j_call: TRBJ1-1
v_call: TRBV10-1
d_call: TRBD1
cdr3_nt: TGCGCCAGCAGCCAGGGGGCCATGAACACTGAAGCTTTCTTT
cdr3_aa: CASSQGAMNTEAFF

clone_size: -
j_call: TRBJ1-6
v_call: TRBV5-5
d_call: TRBD1
cdr3_nt: TGTGCCAGCAGACGAACTGAGGACAGGGCTCAATCACCCCTCCACTTT
cdr3_aa: CASRRTEDRAQSPLHF

clone_size: -
j_call: TRBJ1-2
v_call: TRBV5-6
d_call: -
cdr3_nt: TGTGCCAGCCTATTCGACCGGGGGTATGGCTACACCTTC
cdr3_aa: CASLFDRGYGYTF

clone_size: -
j_call: TRBJ1-6
v_call: TRBV7-8
d_call: TRBD1
cdr3_nt: TGTGCCAGCAGCCCGGGAGGGACAGGGGTAGGATCACCCCTCCACTTT
cdr3_aa: CASSPGGTGVGSPLHF

clone_size: -
j_call: TRBJ1-1
v_call: TRBV9
d_call: -
cdr3_nt: TGTGCCAGCAGCGTAGTTCCCGGGGGTGAAGCTTTCTTT
cdr3_aa: CASSVVPGGEAFF

clone_size: -
j_call: TRBJ2-7
v_call: TRBV11-2
d_call: -
cdr3_nt: TGTGCCAGCAGCTTACTAGGGGCCTCCTACGAGCAGTACTTC
cdr3_aa: CASSLLGASYEQYF

clone_size: -
j_call: TRBJ2-5
v_call: TRBV7-3
d_call: TRBD2
cdr3_nt: TGTGCCAGCAGCTCCACGGGGGGCCAAGAGACCCAGTACTTC
cdr3_aa: CASSSTGGQETQYF

clone_size: -
j_call: TRBJ1-2
v_call: TRBV5-1
d_call: -
cdr3_nt: TGCGCCAGCAGCTTGGAGCGGGACACCATCTATGGCTACACCTTC
cdr3_aa: CASSLERDTIYGYTF

clone_size: once
j_call: TRBJ2-7
v_call: TRBV5-4
d_call: TRBD1
cdr3_nt: TGTGCCAGCAGCTTACCCGGGACAGGGACCTACGAGCAGTACTTC
cdr3_aa: CASSLPGTGTYEQYF

clone_size: -
j_call: TRBJ2-5
v_call: TRBV6-6
d_call: -
cdr3_nt: TGTGCCAGCAGTTTAGGCAGGGTAGGAAAAGAGACCCAGTACTTC
cdr3_aa: CASSLGRVGKETQYF

clone_size: once
j_call: TRBJ2-7
v_call: TRBV11-2
d_call: TRBD1
cdr3_nt: TGTGCCAGCAGCGGGGAACCAGGGGGCGAGCAGTACTTC
cdr3_aa: CASSGEPGGEQYF

clone_size: once
j_call: TRBJ2-7
v_call: TRBV7-9
d_call: -
cdr3_nt: TGTGCCAGCAGCTATAAATACGAGCAGTACTTC
cdr3_aa: CASSYKYEQYF

clone_size: -
j_call: TRBJ2-2
v_call: TRBV7-8
d_call: TRBD2
cdr3_nt: TGTGCCAGCAGCCCCTGGACTAGCGGGGGGACCGGGGAGCTGTTTTTT
cdr3_aa: CASSPWTSGGTGELFF

clone_size: -
j_call: TRBJ1-5
v_call: TRBV9
d_call: TRBD1
cdr3_nt: TGTGCCAGCAGCGAACAGGGGGCCAATCAGCCCCAGCATTTT
cdr3_aa: CASSEQGANQPQHF

clone_size: -
j_call: TRBJ1-1
v_call: TRBV6-6
d_call: -
cdr3_nt: TGTGCCGGCAGGCTGGACAGAGGAGCTTTCTTT
cdr3_aa: CAGRLDRGAFF

clone_size: -
j_call: TRBJ1-4
v_call: TRBV15
d_call: -
cdr3_nt: TGTGCCACCAGCAGAGAACAGGCCCGGAAACTGTTTTTT
cdr3_aa: CATSREQARKLFF

clone_size: once
j_call: TRBJ2-7
v_call: TRBV6-5
d_call: -
cdr3_nt: TGTGCCAGCAGTTACTCAACAGGTCTCTACGAGCAGTACTTC
cdr3_aa: CASSYSTGLYEQYF

clone_size: -
j_call: TRBJ1-2
v_call: TRBV12-5
d_call: TRBD1
cdr3_nt: TGTGCTAGTGGTTTGTACACAGGGGTTACTGGCTACACCTTC
cdr3_aa: CASGLYTGVTGYTF

clone_size: -
j_call: TRBJ2-7
v_call: TRBV10-3
d_call: -
cdr3_nt: TGTGCCATCGGAGGAGGAGGGGCAACCTACGAGCAGTACTTC
cdr3_aa: CAIGGGGATYEQYF

clone_size: -
j_call: TRBJ2-3
v_call: TRBV4-1
d_call: -
cdr3_nt: TGCGCCAGCAGCCAAGATGCGGTAGCGGTCACAGATACGCAGTATTTT
cdr3_aa: CASSQDAVAVTDTQYF

clone_size: once
j_call: TRBJ1-2
v_call: TRBV18
d_call: TRBD1
cdr3_nt: TGTGCCAGCTCCGGGACAGGAGGTGGCTACACCTTC
cdr3_aa: CASSGTGGGYTF

clone_size: -
j_call: TRBJ2-2
v_call: TRBV7-9
d_call: -
cdr3_nt: TGTGCCAGCGATCTCCTTGGGGCTATCACCGGGGAGCTGTTTTTT
cdr3_aa: CASDLLGAITGELFF

clone_size: once
j_call: TRBJ2-3
v_call: TRBV11-2
d_call: TRBD2
cdr3_nt: TGTGCCAGCAGCCCGGGACTATCCACAGATACGCAGTATTTT
cdr3_aa: CASSPGLSTDTQYF

clone_size: -
j_call: TRBJ1-2
v_call: TRBV5-1
d_call: TRBD1
cdr3_nt: TGCGCCAGCAGCTGGGGGGGGACAGGGCTCAGCTATGGCTACACCTTC
cdr3_aa: CASSWGGTGLSYGYTF

clone_size: once
j_call: TRBJ2-7
v_call: TRBV5-1
d_call: -
cdr3_nt: TGCGCCAGCAGCTTGGCTCTCGGCGGCTCCTACGAGCAGTACTTC
cdr3_aa: CASSLALGGSYEQYF

clone_size: -
j_call: TRBJ2-1
v_call: TRBV6-6
d_call: TRBD1
cdr3_nt: TGTGCCAGCAGTTACCGGGGGACAGGGGGCAACAATGAGCAGTTCTTC
cdr3_aa: CASSYRGTGGNNEQFF

clone_size: few
j_call: TRBJ1-5
v_call: TRBV30
d_call: -
cdr3_nt: TGTGCCTCCCGAGGCGGAGGAGGTCAGCCCCAGCATTTT
cdr3_aa: CASRGGGGQPQHF

clone_size: few
j_call: TRBJ1-1
v_call: TRBV5-6
d_call: -
cdr3_nt: TGTGCCAGCAGCACCCGGGATTGGGGAGGTACTGAAGCTTTCTTT
cdr3_aa: CASSTRDWGGTEAFF

clone_size: -
j_call: TRBJ1-2
v_call: TRBV7-9
d_call: -
cdr3_nt: TGTGCCAGCAGCTTAGTTGGCTCCTATGGCTACACCTTC
cdr3_aa: CASSLVGSYGYTF

clone_size: -
j_call: TRBJ1-1
v_call: TRBV2
d_call: -
cdr3_nt: TGTGCCAGCGAGGGACAACCGAACACTGAAGCTTTCTTT
cdr3_aa: CASEGQPNTEAFF

clone_size: -
j_call: TRBJ1-2
v_call: TRBV5-1
d_call: -
cdr3_nt: TGCGCCAGCAAAGACGGGGGAGACTATGGCTACACCTTC
cdr3_aa: CASKDGGDYGYTF

clone_size: -
j_call: TRBJ2-2
v_call: TRBV29-1
d_call: -
cdr3_nt: TGCAGCGTTGAGCGTTTAGGGAGCACCGGGGAGCTGTTTTTT
cdr3_aa: CSVERLGSTGELFF

clone_size: few
j_call: TRBJ1-2
v_call: TRBV6-5
d_call: TRBD1
cdr3_nt: TGTGCCACCTACCACGGGGGGACAGGGGGCGGCTACACCTTC
cdr3_aa: CATYHGGTGGGYTF